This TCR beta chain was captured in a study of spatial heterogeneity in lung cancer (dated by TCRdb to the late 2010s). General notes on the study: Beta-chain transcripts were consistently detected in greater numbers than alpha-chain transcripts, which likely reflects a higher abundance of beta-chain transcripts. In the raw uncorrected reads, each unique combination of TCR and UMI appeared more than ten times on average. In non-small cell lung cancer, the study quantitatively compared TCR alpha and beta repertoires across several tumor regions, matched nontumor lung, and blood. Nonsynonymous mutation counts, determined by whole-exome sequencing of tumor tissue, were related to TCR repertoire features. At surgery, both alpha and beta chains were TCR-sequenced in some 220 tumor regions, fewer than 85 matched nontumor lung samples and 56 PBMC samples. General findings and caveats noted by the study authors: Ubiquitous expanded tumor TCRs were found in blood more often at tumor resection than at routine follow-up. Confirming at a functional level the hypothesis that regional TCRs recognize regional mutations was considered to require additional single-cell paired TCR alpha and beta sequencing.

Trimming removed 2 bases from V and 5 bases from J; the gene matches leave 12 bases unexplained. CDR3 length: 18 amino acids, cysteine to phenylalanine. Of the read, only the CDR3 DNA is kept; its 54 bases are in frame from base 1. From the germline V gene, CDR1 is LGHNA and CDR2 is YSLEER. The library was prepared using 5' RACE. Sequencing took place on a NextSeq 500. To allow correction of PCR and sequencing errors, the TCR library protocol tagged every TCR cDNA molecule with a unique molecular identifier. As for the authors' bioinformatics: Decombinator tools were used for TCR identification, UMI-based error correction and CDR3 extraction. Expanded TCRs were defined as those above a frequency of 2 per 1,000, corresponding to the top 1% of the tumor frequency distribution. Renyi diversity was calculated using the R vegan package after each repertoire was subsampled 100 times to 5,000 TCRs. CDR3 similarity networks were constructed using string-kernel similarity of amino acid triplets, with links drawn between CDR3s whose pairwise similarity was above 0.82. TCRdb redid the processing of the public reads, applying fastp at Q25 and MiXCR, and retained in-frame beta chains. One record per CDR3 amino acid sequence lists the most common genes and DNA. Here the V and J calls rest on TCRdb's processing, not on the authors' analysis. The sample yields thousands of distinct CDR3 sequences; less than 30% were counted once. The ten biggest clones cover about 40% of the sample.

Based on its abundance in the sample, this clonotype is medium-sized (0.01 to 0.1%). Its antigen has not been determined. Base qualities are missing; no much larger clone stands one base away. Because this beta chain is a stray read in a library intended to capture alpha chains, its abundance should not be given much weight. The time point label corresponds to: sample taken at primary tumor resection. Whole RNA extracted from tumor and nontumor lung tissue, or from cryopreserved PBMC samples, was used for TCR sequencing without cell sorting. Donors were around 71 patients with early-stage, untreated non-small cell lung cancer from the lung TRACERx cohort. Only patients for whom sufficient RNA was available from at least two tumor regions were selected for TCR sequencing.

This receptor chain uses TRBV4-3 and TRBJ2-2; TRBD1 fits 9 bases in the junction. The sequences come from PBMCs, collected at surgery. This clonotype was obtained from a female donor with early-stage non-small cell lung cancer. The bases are TGCGCCAGCAGCCAACTCTTGTTGGGACAGGGAAGAACCGGGGAGCTGTTTTTT. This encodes CASSQLLLGQGRTGELFF.